The entry that follows covers one T cell receptor (beta chain) sequence. Per germline, CDR1 LNHDA and CDR2 SQIVND (reference sequence). Trimming took off 3 bases at V and 4 bases at J, with 10 bases between the two ends. CDR3 length: 14 residues. Those enrolled in Seattle joined during active infection and were followed longitudinally afterward. This sample was included in a study of blood T cell repertoires in COVID-19. Study overall: Samples taken during acute and convalescent COVID-19 were collected in the United States, Italy and Spain. T cells, B-cell-depleted T cells, or PBMCs supplied cDNA or gDNA.

Methods used by the authors: The authors estimated nucleated cell counts from reference gene primer amplification. The assay was immunoSEQ multiplex PCR, and TCRdb's table has in-frame clones only and misses some. The V and J calls and the clone size are those of that table, but D and trimming were determined from the DNA. The repertoire holds 300,000 to 400,000 clones, approximately 88% seen once, with around 8.9% in the top ten. The V and J genes are TRBV19 and TRBJ1-5; weak D call: TRBD1 (5 bases). This TCR came from a man aged 25-40 years with COVID-19, enrolled during active disease. Sequenced input: peripheral blood. The CDR3 loop is CASSIPGLNQPQHF. CDR3 DNA sequence: TGTGCCAGTAGTATTCCAGGGTTAAATCAGCCCCAGCATTTT.